Shown below are 32 T cell receptor beta chains from a single sample sequenced in a study of T-cell reconstitution after alpha-beta-depleted transplantation in children. Preparation of the TCRbeta library used unique molecular identifiers. MiXCR, run by TCRdb on the PCR reads, gives a single entry per CDR3 protein. The table includes about 610,000 distinct CDR3 sequences, 8% to 11% detected once. The material sequenced was PBMCs from the stem cell graft donor, taken from the stem cell graft. These receptors originate from a human donor who donated a stem cell graft to a child with acute myeloid leukemia.

The gene calls are TRBV14 and TRBJ2-3, with 9 bases aligning to TRBD2. With V trimmed by 0 bases and J by 5 bases, 9 bases remained unmatched. Germline assignment: CDR1 SGHDN and CDR2 FVKESK. The CDR3 is 17 amino acids. CDR3 sequence (DNA): TGTGCCAGCAGCCAAGAAGGCGGGAGGGCCATCAAAGATACGCAGTATTTT. This sequence encodes CASSQEGGRAIKDTQYF.

The rearrangement uses TRBV10-3 and TRBJ1-2; 10 bases fit TRBD1. The J segment lost 0 bases and the V segment lost 4 bases, leaving 14 bases of the junction unmatched. Germline V gene lookup returns CDR1 ENHRY and CDR2 SYGVKD. The CDR3 length is 19 residues. This CDR3 is CAISGGAGTGAFSNYGYTF. The CDR3 region has the DNA TGTGCCATCAGTGGCGGAGCCGGGACAGGGGCCTTTTCTAACTATGGCTACACCTTC.

This clonotype was detected only a few times. The chain joins TRBV11-2 to TRBJ2-3, with a weak D call TRBD2 (6 bases). Per germline, CDR1 SGHAT and CDR2 FQNNGV. V shed 5 bases and J shed 0 bases, with 9 bases lying between them. The CDR3 has 14 amino acids. The DNA of the CDR3 is TGTGCCAGCAGCCGGGACTTTAGCACAGATACGCAGTATTTT. This gives the protein CASSRDFSTDTQYF.

The chain uses TRBV7-2 and TRBJ2-1; the D gene is possibly TRBD2 (6 bases). This CDR3 region has 15 residues. Germline V gene lookup returns CDR1 SGHTA and CDR2 FQGNSA. V dropped 5 bases and J dropped 9 bases, with 20 bases sitting between them. Here the CDR3 reads CASSLGGRTSSEQFF. DNA of the CDR3: TGTGCCAGCAGCCTTGGGGGGAGGACCTCCTCTGAGCAGTTCTTC.

The gene calls are TRBV5-5 and TRBJ2-3; D unresolved. The germline gives CDR1 SGHKS, CDR2 YYEKEE (reference sequence). The length of the CDR3 is 13 residues. The germline V and J ends were trimmed by 2 bases and 2 bases, with 6 bases remaining between them. The CDR3 reads CASSFRYTDTQYF. The CDR3 region has the DNA TGTGCCAGCAGCTTCCGATACACAGATACGCAGTATTTT. Full variable domain (remainder filled in from reference TRBV5-5 and TRBJ2-3): DAGVTQSPTHLIKTRGQQVTLRCSPISGHKSVSWYQQVLGQGPQFIFQYYEKEERGRGNFPDRFSARQFPNYSSELNVNALLLGDSALYLCASSFRYTDTQYFGPGTRLTVL.

This clonotype has only a few counts. This chain connects TRBV20-1 to TRBJ2-5; D may be TRBD2 (5 bases). Trimming cost V 2 bases and J 0 bases, with 7 bases left between them. The length of the CDR3 is 13 residues. The germline V gene encodes CDR1 DFQATT and CDR2 SNEGSKA (reference sequence). CDR3 sequence: CSARRGDQETQYF. The CDR3 region has the DNA TGCAGTGCTAGACGGGGAGACCAAGAGACCCAGTACTTC.

The J gene is TRBJ2-3, the V gene TRBV20-1, with TRBD2 matching 10 bases. This CDR3 is 17 amino acids long. The junction had 11 bases not matched to a gene; V was cut back by 3 bases and J by 2 bases. Per germline, CDR1 DFQATT and CDR2 SNEGSKA (reference sequence). CDR3 loop: CSASNGRTSGFTDTQYF. The CDR3 region has the DNA TGCAGTGCTAGTAATGGTCGGACTAGCGGTTTCACAGATACGCAGTATTTT.

This clonotype was detected a few times. The rearrangement joins TRBV14 to TRBJ2-7, with D possibly being TRBD2 (5 bases). Trimming cost V 4 bases and J 5 bases, with 18 bases left between them. Germline V lookup: CDR1 SGHDN, CDR2 FVKESK. The CDR3 consists of 15 residues. The CDR3 DNA reads as TGTGCCAGCAGCCGCCAGCTACCCGGGGTGGACGAGCAGTACTTC. Translated: CASSRQLPGVDEQYF.

The chain employs TRBV7-2 and TRBJ1-2; D not resolved. CDR1 is SGHTA, CDR2 FQGNSA, per germline. V lost 5 bases, J lost 6 bases, and 13 bases lay in between. The CDR3 contains 13 residues. CDR3 region: CASSQGPWDGYTF. The CDR3 coding sequence is TGTGCCAGCAGCCAAGGGCCCTGGGATGGCTACACCTTC.

This clonotype occurred a few times. V gene TRBV5-1 combines with J gene TRBJ1-1, with D unclear. CDR1 and CDR2 from the germline V gene are SGHRS and YFSETQ. The CDR3 has 15 amino acids. V lost 4 bases and J 1 base, leaving 14 bases between the germline ends. The CDR3 spells CASSEQTITNTEAFF. CDR3 DNA: TGCGCCAGCAGCGAACAGACCATTACGAACACTGAAGCTTTCTTT. The full variable domain, rest sourced from reference TRBV5-1 and TRBJ1-1, is KAGVTQTPRYLIKTRGQQVTLSCSPISGHRSVSWYQQTPGQGLQFLFEYFSETQRNKGNFPGRFSGRQFSNSRSEMNVSTLELGDSALYLCASSEQTITNTEAFFGQGTRLTVV.

J is TRBJ1-1 and V is TRBV13; perhaps TRBD1 as D (6 bases). The CDR3 is made up of 21 amino acids. Germline V gene data show CDR1 as PRHDT and CDR2 as FYEKMQ (reference sequence). The V end lost 1 base, the J end lost 1 base, and 28 bases lay between the germline ends. Here the CDR3 reads CASSLVLDTGRQQNRNTEAFF. CDR3 in DNA: TGTGCCAGCAGCTTAGTATTGGACACAGGGCGCCAGCAGAACAGGAACACTGAAGCTTTCTTT.

The CDR3 is CSARDPLGGAYGYTF. The CDR3 DNA reads TGCAGTGCTAGAGATCCCCTGGGAGGGGCCTATGGCTACACCTTC. The gene calls are TRBV20-1 and TRBJ1-2; D may be TRBD1 (5 bases). The germline CDR1 and CDR2 sequences are DFQATT and SNEGSKA (reference sequence). The CDR3 consists of 15 residues. The V and J ends lost 0 bases and 4 bases respectively, with 15 bases between them.

This clonotype was counted a few times. V is TRBV9 and J is TRBJ2-6; unclear D gene. CDR1 SGDLS and CDR2 YYNGEE come from the germline V gene. This CDR3 region has 12 residues. The V gene lost 2 bases and the J gene lost 9 bases, with 6 bases spanning the gap. CDR3 DNA sequence: TGTGCCAGCAGCGTCGGCGGCAACGTCCTGACTTTC. Its protein is CASSVGGNVLTF.

This clonotype was observed many times. The V call is TRBV28, the J call TRBJ2-5, with D possibly TRBD2 on 6 matching bases. The CDR3 runs to 12 residues. V was pared by 6 bases and J by 5 bases, with 10 bases between. Germline CDR1 reads MDHEN; CDR2 reads SYDVKM. CDR3 DNA: TGTGCCAGCAGACGGGAGCGGGAGACCCAGTACTTC. Protein product: CASRRERETQYF.

This clonotype appeared many times. V is TRBV10-3 and J is TRBJ2-2; perhaps TRBD1 as D (6 bases). CDR1 and CDR2 from the germline V gene are ENHRY and SYGVKD. The CDR3 length is 15 residues. V lost 0 bases and J 4 bases, leaving 9 bases between the germline ends. Here the CDR3 reads CAISESGQLTGELFF. The CDR3 region has the DNA TGTGCCATCAGTGAGTCAGGACAGCTCACCGGGGAGCTGTTTTTT.

The chain recombines TRBV6-2 or TRBV6-3 with TRBJ2-7, with 10 bases identical to TRBD2. The CDR3 has 20 residues. Germline V lookup: CDR1 MNHEY, CDR2 SVGEGT. The J segment lost 2 bases and the V segment lost 0 bases, leaving 16 bases of the junction unmatched. CDR3 loop: CASSYSRGFSGRPSTYEQYF. CDR3 nucleotide sequence: TGTGCCAGCAGTTACTCGAGAGGATTTAGCGGGAGGCCAAGTACCTACGAGCAGTACTTC.

The CDR3 coding sequence is TGCAGTGCCACGCAGGGGACCCTGTTTAAGTTCTTC. Its protein is CSATQGTLFKFF. The rearrangement joins TRBV20-1 to TRBJ2-1, with TRBD1 as a possible D gene (6 bases). The germline CDR1 and CDR2 sequences are DFQATT and SNEGSKA (reference sequence). The CDR3 is made up of 12 amino acids. V lost 6 bases, J lost 14 bases, and 20 bases lay in between.

This clonotype was recorded many times. The chain combines TRBV29-1 with TRBJ2-1, with D maybe TRBD1 (6 bases). Trimming stripped 2 bases from V and 3 bases from J, with 11 bases between. Germline CDR1 SQVTM, CDR2 ANQGSEA. CDR3 size: 14 residues. CDR3 in amino acids: CSVEKQGNYNEQFF. The CDR3 DNA follows: TGCAGCGTTGAAAAGCAGGGGAACTACAATGAGCAGTTCTTC.

The chain links TRBV18 to TRBJ2-3, with D possibly matching TRBD2 (6 bases). The CDR3 is 15 amino acids. The germline gives CDR1 KGHSH, CDR2 LQKENI. Deletions cut 5 bases from V and 3 bases from J, with 15 bases between. The chain's CDR3 is CASSRREAGTDTQYF. The CDR3 DNA sequence: TGTGCCAGCTCAAGGAGGGAGGCCGGGACAGATACGCAGTATTTT.

This clonotype was counted many times. The chain is built from TRBV20-1 and TRBJ2-3; 11 nucleotides match TRBD2. J lost 0 bases, V lost 0 bases, and 8 bases had no gene match. Germline CDR1 reads DFQATT; CDR2 reads SNEGSKA (reference sequence). The CDR3 is 18 residues long. In nucleotides, the CDR3 is TGCAGTGCTAGAGAGCCCCTGACTAGCGGGACAAGCACAGATACGCAGTATTTT. Protein sequence: CSAREPLTSGTSTDTQYF.

V usage is TRBV2 and J usage is TRBJ2-2, with 11 bases aligning to TRBD2. The CDR3 loop spans 14 amino acids. V lost 7 bases, J lost 6 bases, and 4 bases stayed unmatched. Germline CDR1 and CDR2: SNHLY and FYNNEI. CDR3 sequence (DNA): TGTGCCAGCAAGACTAGCGGGACTGCCGGGGAGCTGTTTTTT. Its translation is CASKTSGTAGELFF.

V is TRBV28 and J is TRBJ1-2; 8 bases agree with TRBD1. The CDR3 sequence is 14 residues long. Looked up from germline, CDR1 is MDHEN and CDR2 is SYDVKM. J was trimmed by 7 bases and V by 7 bases; bases with no gene match: 11. CDR3 DNA: TGTGCCAGCACCCGAGGACAGGGAGGCCGTGGCTACACCTTC. Translating gives CASTRGQGGRGYTF.

This rearrangement joins TRBV5-1 to TRBJ1-4; D is perhaps TRBD1 (5 bases). The V and J ends lost 7 bases and 7 bases respectively, with 17 bases between them. The CDR3 length is 14 residues. Germline loops: CDR1 SGHRS, CDR2 YFSETQ. The CDR3, as DNA: TGCGCCAGCTCTAGGGACGGAGCGATTGAAAAACTGTTTTTT. Translation: CASSRDGAIEKLFF.

This clonotype has ten or more counts. This chain joins TRBV9 and TRBJ2-1, with 7 bases aligning to TRBD1. V trimming: 7 bases; J trimming: 8 bases; junction bases outside the gene matches: 9. CDR3 length: 13 amino acids. Germline assignment: CDR1 SGDLS and CDR2 YYNGEE. CDR3 sequence (DNA): TGTGCCAGCTCGGACAGGTTAGGCGATGAGCAGTTCTTC. This codes for CASSDRLGDEQFF.

This chain connects TRBV28 to TRBJ1-5; 7 bases agree with TRBD1. Germline trimming cut 6 bases from V and 5 bases from J; bases unmatched to any gene: 4. CDR1 is MDHEN and CDR2 is SYDVKM in the germline V gene. The CDR3 runs 13 residues. Here the CDR3 reads CASRVTGYQPQHF. The CDR3 DNA sequence: TGTGCCAGCAGGGTGACAGGGTATCAGCCCCAGCATTTT.

This clonotype was observed at least ten times. The chain's CDR3 is CSASLWAGTTDTQYF. The CDR3 DNA follows: TGCAGTGCTAGTCTCTGGGCAGGGACCACAGATACGCAGTATTTT. This chain connects TRBV20-1 to TRBJ2-3, with D perhaps being TRBD1 or TRBD2 (5 bases each). In germline, CDR1 is DFQATT, CDR2 SNEGSKA (reference sequence). With 3 bases removed from V and 2 bases from J, the gap between germline ends came to 15 bases. This CDR3 is 15 amino acids long.

This clonotype was counted many times. The chain combines TRBV6-2 or TRBV6-3 with TRBJ2-5; 8 bases align to TRBD2. V was clipped by 5 bases and J by 4 bases; unmatched bases: 6. From germline, CDR1 is MNHEY and CDR2 SVGEGT. The CDR3 has 14 residues. CDR3 residues: CASSIAGFGETQYF. DNA for the CDR3: TGTGCCAGCAGTATAGCGGGATTTGGAGAGACCCAGTACTTC.

This clonotype was observed many times. This rearrangement joins TRBV29-1 to TRBJ1-1; 7 nucleotides line up with TRBD1. This CDR3 spans 14 amino acids. The ends lost 6 bases at V and 0 bases at J; junction bases unmatched: 7. Germline V gene sequence: CDR1 SQVTM, CDR2 ANQGSEA. The CDR3 DNA reads TGCAGCGTGAAACGGACAGGCATGAACACTGAAGCTTTCTTT. This sequence encodes CSVKRTGMNTEAFF.

The chain recombines TRBV9 with TRBJ2-2; no definite D call. V lost 4 bases, J lost 6 bases, and 13 bases lay in between. Looked up from germline, CDR1 is SGDLS and CDR2 is YYNGEE. The length of the CDR3 is 14 residues. CDR3 bases: TGTGCCAGCAGCCGAATTGCTGAAGCCGGGGAGCTGTTTTTT. It is translated as CASSRIAEAGELFF.

This clonotype was detected many times. V is TRBV20-1 and J is TRBJ1-4; 9 bases line up with TRBD1. The CDR3 runs 12 residues. Trimming took 5 bases from V and 8 from J; bases not matched to a gene: 3. Germline V gives CDR1 DFQATT, CDR2 SNEGSKA (reference sequence). This CDR3 is CSALDRGEKLFF. In DNA, the CDR3 is TGCAGTGCTCTCGACAGGGGGGAAAAACTGTTTTTT.

This clonotype was detected only a few times. This chain links TRBV25-1 with TRBJ2-3; 8 bases are a match to TRBD2. With 2 bases clipped from V and 5 bases from J, the junction kept 3 bases outside the gene matches. Germline-derived CDR1 and CDR2 are MGHDK and SYGVNS. The CDR3 is 14 amino acids. CDR3 bases: TGTGCCAGCAGTGAAGAAGGGACTAGAGATACGCAGTATTTT. Encoded protein: CASSEEGTRDTQYF.

There are many counts of this clonotype. J is TRBJ2-3 and V is TRBV20-1; D unclear. From germline, CDR1 is DFQATT and CDR2 SNEGSKA (reference sequence). V lost 3 bases and J 1 base, leaving 11 bases between the germline ends. This CDR3 has 14 residues. This chain's CDR3 is CSARASVGTDTQYF. Here the CDR3 DNA reads TGCAGTGCTAGGGCCAGCGTCGGCACAGATACGCAGTATTTT.